This T cell receptor (beta chain) is drawn from a study of CD8 T cells in ankylosing spondylitis (dated by TCRdb to the late 2010s). For the wider study: The study set out to find disease-linked TCR variants by profiling T cell receptor beta repertoires in ankylosing spondylitis patients and healthy donors. The full study cohort comprised around 23 ankylosing spondylitis patients and some 100 healthy donors. Peripheral blood samples were taken, and synovial fluid was additionally collected from ankylosing spondylitis patients. General conclusions and limits of the study: Some motif variants had previously been reported in the synovial fluid and blood of reactive arthritis patients, which suggests shared mechanisms of disease initiation. Blood from ankylosing spondylitis patients appeared to be characterized by a TCR beta motif composed of about eight highly homologous amino acid variants. A CD8+ phenotype was shown by the disease-linked clones, which were found at relatively low frequencies in peripheral blood. The disease-linked clones were reported to be significantly enriched in matched synovial fluid samples from ankylosing spondylitis patients.

The junction carries 15 bases between V and J, which are trimmed by 0 bases and 9 bases respectively. CDR1 and CDR2 (LNHNV, YYDKDF) derive from the germline V gene (reference sequence). Its CDR3 holds 16 amino acids, cysteine through phenylalanine. The CDR3 DNA has 48 bases and is translated from base 1. TCRdb records Illumina HiSeq 2500 as the sequencer. Quantitative 5'-RACE with molecular barcodes was the method used to prepare the TCR beta libraries. In the authors' own workflow: Disease-linked TCR variants were identified with a new computational method built on a probabilistic model of VDJ rearrangement. TCRdb trimmed the raw reads at Q25, called clones with MiXCR and kept productive beta chains. Rows are combined by CDR3 protein, so each entry shows the most common genes and DNA. Here the V and J calls rest on TCRdb's processing, not on the authors' analysis. In this sample the table shows a few hundred thousand distinct CDR3 sequences, roughly a tenth of which occur a single time. Approximately 6.6% of the sample belongs to the ten largest clones.

This clonotype was counted ten times or more. Which antigen it targets is not known. Qualities for individual bases were not recorded, and no much larger clone is one base off. This chain joins TRBV15 to TRBJ1-6, with no reliable assignment of the D segment. Sequenced sample: blood, either unsorted or a sorted T cell fraction (not recorded which). The receptor comes from a male donor with ankylosing spondylitis or in good health (not recorded which). The CDR3 in this case is CATSRDQFSGSSPLHF. The nucleotides read TGTGCCACCAGCAGAGATCAGTTTAGTGGGTCTTCACCCCTCCACTTT.